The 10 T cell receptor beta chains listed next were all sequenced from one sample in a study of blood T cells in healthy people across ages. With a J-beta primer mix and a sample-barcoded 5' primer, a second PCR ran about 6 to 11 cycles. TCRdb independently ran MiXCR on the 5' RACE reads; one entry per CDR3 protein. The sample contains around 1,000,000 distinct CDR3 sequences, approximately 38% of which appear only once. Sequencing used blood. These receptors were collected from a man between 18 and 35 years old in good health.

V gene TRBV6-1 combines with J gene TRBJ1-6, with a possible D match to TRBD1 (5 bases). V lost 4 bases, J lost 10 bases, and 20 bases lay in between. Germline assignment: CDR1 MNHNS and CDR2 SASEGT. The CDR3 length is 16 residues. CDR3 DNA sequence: TGTGCCAGCAGTGTAACACGGGGGAGTATAGGGTCACCCCTCCACTTT. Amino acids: CASSVTRGSIGSPLHF.

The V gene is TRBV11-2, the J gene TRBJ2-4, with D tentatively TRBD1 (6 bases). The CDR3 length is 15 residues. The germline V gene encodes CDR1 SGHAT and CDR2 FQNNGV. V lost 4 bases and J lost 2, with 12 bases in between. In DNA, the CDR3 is TGTGCCAGCAGCTCTATACAGGGCTCCAAAAACATTCAGTACTTC. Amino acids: CASSSIQGSKNIQYF.

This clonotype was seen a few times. DNA for the CDR3: TGTGCCAGCTCACCGGATAACAGCGAAGCTTTCTTT. Translation gives CASSPDNSEAFF. The V gene is TRBV18, the J gene TRBJ1-1; no reliable D call. The CDR3 consists of 12 residues. Trimming removed 3 bases at V and 8 bases at J, with 10 bases between. From germline, CDR1 is KGHSH and CDR2 LQKENI.

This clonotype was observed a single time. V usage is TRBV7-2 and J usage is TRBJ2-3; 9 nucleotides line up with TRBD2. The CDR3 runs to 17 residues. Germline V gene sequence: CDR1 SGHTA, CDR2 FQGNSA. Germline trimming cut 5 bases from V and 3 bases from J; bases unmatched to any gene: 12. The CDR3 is CASSPTVASGITDTQYF. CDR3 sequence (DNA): TGTGCCAGCAGCCCTACGGTAGCTAGCGGGATTACAGATACGCAGTATTTT.

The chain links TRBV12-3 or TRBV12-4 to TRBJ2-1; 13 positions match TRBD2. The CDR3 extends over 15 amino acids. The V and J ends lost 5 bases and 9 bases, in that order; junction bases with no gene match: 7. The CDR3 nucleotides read TGTGCCAGCAGTGTAACTAGCGGGGGGGCAGGTGAGCAGTTCTTC. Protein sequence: CASSVTSGGAGEQFF.

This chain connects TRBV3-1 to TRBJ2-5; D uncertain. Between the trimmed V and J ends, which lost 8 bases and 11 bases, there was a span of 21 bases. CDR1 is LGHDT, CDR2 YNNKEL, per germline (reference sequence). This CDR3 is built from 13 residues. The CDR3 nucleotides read TGTGCCAGCGGCCGCCTTACGTACAATGAGCAGTACTTC. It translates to CASGRLTYNEQYF.

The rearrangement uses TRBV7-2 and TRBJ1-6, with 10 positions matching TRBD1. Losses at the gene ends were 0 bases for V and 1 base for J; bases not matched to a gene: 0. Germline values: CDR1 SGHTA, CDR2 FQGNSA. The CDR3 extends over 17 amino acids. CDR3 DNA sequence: TGTGCCAGCAGCTTAGCGGGACAGGGGTCCTATAATTCACCCCTCCACTTT. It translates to CASSLAGQGSYNSPLHF.

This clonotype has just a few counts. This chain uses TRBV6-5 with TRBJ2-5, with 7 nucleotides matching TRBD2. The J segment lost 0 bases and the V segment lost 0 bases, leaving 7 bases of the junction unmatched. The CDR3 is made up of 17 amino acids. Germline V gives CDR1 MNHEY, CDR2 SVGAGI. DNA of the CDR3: TGTGCCAGCAGTTACTCGATGGGAGGGATGTACCAAGAGACCCAGTACTTC. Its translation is CASSYSMGGMYQETQYF.

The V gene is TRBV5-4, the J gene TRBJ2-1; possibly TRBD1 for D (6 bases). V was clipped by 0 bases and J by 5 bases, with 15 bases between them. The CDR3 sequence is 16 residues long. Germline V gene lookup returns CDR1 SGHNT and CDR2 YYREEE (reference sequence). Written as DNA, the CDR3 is TGTGCCAGCAGCTTGGGGGGGCAGTTGGGGAACAATGAGCAGTTCTTC. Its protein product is CASSLGGQLGNNEQFF.

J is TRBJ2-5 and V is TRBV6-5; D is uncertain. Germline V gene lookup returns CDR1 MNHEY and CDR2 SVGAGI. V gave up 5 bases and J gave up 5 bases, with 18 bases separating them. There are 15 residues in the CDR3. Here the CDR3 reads CASSPSGHLGETQYF. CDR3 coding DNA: TGTGCCAGCAGTCCCTCGGGCCACTTAGGGGAGACCCAGTACTTC.